This T cell receptor (beta chain) was found in a study of CD8+ T cells in alopecia areata. Study context: Among treated patients, oral tofacitinib was administered at 5 to 10 mg twice daily. The study, taken as a whole, reports: The study found higher clonality in lesional than normal scalp, especially in alopecia totalis/universalis. The study also sequences resident alphabeta T cells of normal skin in scalp samples.

Per the germline V gene, CDR1 is SGHAT and CDR2 is FQNNGV. V dropped 5 bases and J dropped 2; count of bases not matched to a gene: 6. The CDR3 has 14 residues. With regard to this clone: The antigen remains unidentified.

Sequencing used cDNA as its template, made by extracting RNA and reverse transcribing it. Here immunoSEQ multiplex PCR was the method, and the copy in TCRdb shows in-frame clones only, minus some. The sample has approximately 100,000 clones; 40% to 45% are singletons. The clonotype comes from a human donor with alopecia areata. The chain carries TRBV11-2 and TRBJ2-7, with TRBD1 identical over 7 bases. Sequencing used CD4+ T cells sorted from blood. The CDR3 is CASSQGQITYEQYF. CDR3 sequence (DNA): TGTGCCAGCAGCCAGGGACAGATCACCTACGAGCAGTACTTC.